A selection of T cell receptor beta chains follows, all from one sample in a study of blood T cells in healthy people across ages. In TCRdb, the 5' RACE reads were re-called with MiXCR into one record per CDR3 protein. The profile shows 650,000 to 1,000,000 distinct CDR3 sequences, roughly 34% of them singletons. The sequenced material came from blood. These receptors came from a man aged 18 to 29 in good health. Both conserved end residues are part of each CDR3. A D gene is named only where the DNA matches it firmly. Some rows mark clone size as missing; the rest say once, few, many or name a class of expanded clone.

CASSFVRDRGYEQYF,TGTGCCAGCAGCTTCGTCCGGGACAGGGGCTACGAGCAGTACTTC,TRBJ2-7,TRBV7-9,-,TRBD1
CASRRTGANGYTF,TGTGCCAGCAGAAGGACAGGGGCAAATGGCTACACCTTC,TRBJ1-2,TRBV6-2/TRBV6-3,few,TRBD1
CASSQVLAGTTGTQYF,TGCGCCAGCAGCCAAGTCCTAGCGGGGACCACAGGTACGCAGTATTTT,TRBJ2-3,TRBV4-3,-,TRBD2
CATKDKMNTEAFF,TGTGCCACCAAGGACAAGATGAACACTGAAGCTTTCTTT,TRBJ1-1,TRBV24-1,few,-
CASSQGQGDQKLFF,TGTGCCAGCAGCCAGGGACAGGGGGACCAAAAACTGTTTTTT,TRBJ1-4,TRBV7-6,few,TRBD1
CASSTTGGETQYF,TGTGCCAGCAGTACCACAGGAGGAGAGACCCAGTACTTC,TRBJ2-5,TRBV12-3/TRBV12-4,many,-
CATLTPGQLFYGYTF,TGTGCCACCTTGACGCCGGGACAGTTATTCTATGGCTACACCTTC,TRBJ1-2,TRBV6-2/TRBV6-3,many,TRBD1
CASSFQRGGTDTQYF,TGTGCCAGCAGTTTCCAGCGGGGCGGCACAGATACGCAGTATTTT,TRBJ2-3,TRBV12-3/TRBV12-4,many,TRBD2
CASSRSRTGEIGYTF,TGTGCCAGCAGCCGCTCCAGGACAGGGGAGATTGGCTACACCTTC,TRBJ1-2,TRBV13,-,TRBD1
CASSPGVWTEAFF,TGTGCCAGCAGTCCGGGGGTTTGGACTGAAGCTTTCTTT,TRBJ1-1,TRBV27,-,-
CSVGQARNQPQHF,TGCAGCGTAGGACAGGCACGCAATCAGCCCCAGCATTTT,TRBJ1-5,TRBV29-1,few,TRBD1
CASSLSGTEISRDGYTF,TGTGCCAGCAGCTTGTCCGGGACGGAGATATCTCGGGATGGCTACACCTTC,TRBJ1-2,TRBV5-6,-,-
CASSQRTGGDEQFF,TGTGCCAGCAGCCAACGGACAGGGGGCGATGAGCAGTTCTTC,TRBJ2-1,TRBV4-2,-,TRBD1
CASTSGVPGGAEAFF,TGTGCCAGCACATCAGGGGTACCCGGTGGCGCTGAAGCTTTCTTT,TRBJ1-1,TRBV3-1,-,-
CASRDSDRPMNTEAFF,TGTGCCAGCAGAGACTCTGACAGACCCATGAACACTGAAGCTTTCTTT,TRBJ1-1,TRBV5-6,-,-
CASSLDVNSETQYF,TGTGCCAGCAGCTTGGATGTTAATTCAGAGACCCAGTACTTC,TRBJ2-5,TRBV5-6,-,-
CTSSQIFDRVHQPQHF,TGTACCAGCAGCCAAATCTTCGACAGGGTGCATCAGCCCCAGCATTTT,TRBJ1-5,TRBV6-2/TRBV6-3,-,TRBD1
CAWNPVNTEAFF,TGTGCCTGGAACCCCGTGAACACTGAAGCTTTCTTT,TRBJ1-1,TRBV30,few,-
CSVRVGQGALLAKNIQYF,TGCAGCGTCCGTGTCGGACAGGGGGCCCTCCTAGCCAAAAACATTCAGTACTTC,TRBJ2-4,TRBV29-1,few,TRBD1
CASSSPWSGSQYF,TGTGCCAGCAGTTCCCCATGGTCCGGGTCCCAGTACTTC,TRBJ2-5,TRBV12-3/TRBV12-4,many,-
CASSLGTAIMNIEAFF,TGTGCCAGCAGTTTAGGAACAGCCATAATGAACATTGAAGCTTTCTTT,TRBJ1-1,TRBV12-3/TRBV12-4,-,-
CASEEAGLSYNEQFF,TGTGCCAGCGAGGAGGCCGGATTATCCTACAATGAGCAGTTCTTC,TRBJ2-1,TRBV6-2/TRBV6-3,few,-
CASSHLWQGQETQYF,TGCGCCAGCAGCCACCTATGGCAGGGGCAAGAGACCCAGTACTTC,TRBJ2-5,TRBV4-1,-,-
CASSLAGTSGGVPYNEQFF,TGTGCCAGCAGCTTAGCTGGGACTAGCGGGGGGGTTCCCTACAATGAGCAGTTCTTC,TRBJ2-1,TRBV7-2,few,TRBD2
CASSTGTGEWRSGYTF,TGTGCCAGCAGTACCGGGACAGGGGAATGGCGGTCTGGCTACACCTTC,TRBJ1-2,TRBV6-5,few,TRBD1
CASSLDGTAETQYF,TGTGCCAGCAGCTTAGACGGGACGGCAGAGACCCAGTACTTC,TRBJ2-5,TRBV7-2,many,-
CASSSGVGSYNEQFF,TGTGCCAGCAGCTCCGGAGTCGGGTCCTACAATGAGCAGTTCTTC,TRBJ2-1,TRBV7-3,-,-
CASSSYRGNNSPLHF,TGTGCCAGCAGCAGCTACAGGGGAAATAATTCACCCCTCCACTTT,TRBJ1-6,TRBV5-5,few,TRBD1
CASSKPGQGYNEQFF,TGTGCCAGCAGCAAACCGGGACAAGGATACAATGAGCAGTTCTTC,TRBJ2-1,TRBV5-5,many,-
CASSLERQGGSYEQYF,TGTGCCAGCAGCTTAGAGAGACAGGGGGGGTCCTACGAGCAGTACTTC,TRBJ2-7,TRBV7-9,few,TRBD1
CASSSAGADTQYF,TGTGCCAGCAGTTCGGCGGGTGCAGATACGCAGTATTTT,TRBJ2-3,TRBV28,-,-
CASSHRGNEQFF,TGTGCCAGCAGTCATAGGGGTAATGAGCAGTTCTTC,TRBJ2-1,TRBV6-5,-,-
CASSLWGGTQSGNTIYF,TGTGCCAGCAGCTTATGGGGAGGGACTCAGTCCGGAAACACCATATATTTT,TRBJ1-3,TRBV7-3,-,-
CASRTPGGSDSPLHF,TGTGCCAGCAGAACCCCCGGGGGGTCAGATTCACCCCTCCACTTT,TRBJ1-6,TRBV6-1,few,-
CASSLAQSQETQYF,TGTGCCAGCAGCTTAGCGCAGTCCCAAGAGACCCAGTACTTC,TRBJ2-5,TRBV7-9,-,-
CASTRDIRSYEQYF,TGTGCCAGCACCCGGGACATCCGATCCTACGAGCAGTACTTC,TRBJ2-7,TRBV12-3/TRBV12-4,many,-
CASSLQGMGGYTF,TGTGCCAGCAGTTTGCAGGGGATGGGCGGCTACACCTTC,TRBJ1-2,TRBV12-3/TRBV12-4,-,-
CASSFQVLNTGELFF,TGCGCCAGCAGCTTCCAGGTTCTGAACACCGGGGAGCTGTTTTTT,TRBJ2-2,TRBV5-1,once,-
CATSDPGTGAGNEQFF,TGTGCCACCAGTGACCCCGGGACAGGGGCTGGCAATGAGCAGTTCTTC,TRBJ2-1,TRBV24-1,few,TRBD1
CASSQDSVTGELFF,TGTGCCAGCAGCCAAGATTCAGTCACCGGGGAGCTGTTTTTT,TRBJ2-2,TRBV3-1,-,-
CASSTNGRYEQYF,TGTGCCAGCAGTACAAACGGCCGGTACGAGCAGTACTTC,TRBJ2-7,TRBV12-3/TRBV12-4,many,-
CSARALGTATYEQYF,TGCAGTGCTAGGGCACTCGGAACAGCTACCTACGAGCAGTACTTC,TRBJ2-7,TRBV20-1,-,-
CASSKQGRGEKLFF,TGTGCCAGCAGCAAACAGGGGCGGGGTGAAAAACTGTTTTTT,TRBJ1-4,TRBV7-8,-,TRBD1
CAIRSRGDNSPLHF,TGTGCCATCAGGAGCAGGGGAGACAATTCACCCCTCCACTTT,TRBJ1-6,TRBV10-3,-,-
CSPDRPYNEQFF,TGCAGCCCGGACAGGCCCTACAATGAGCAGTTCTTC,TRBJ2-1,TRBV20-1,many,TRBD1
CASSEGPGLNTEAFF,TGTGCCAGCAGTGAAGGTCCGGGGCTCAACACTGAAGCTTTCTTT,TRBJ1-1,TRBV6-1,-,-
CASSYTSGLVGLTKNIQYF,TGTGCCAGCAGTTACACTAGCGGGTTAGTTGGGCTGACCAAAAACATTCAGTACTTC,TRBJ2-4,TRBV6-5,-,TRBD2
CASRDMSDTQYF,TGTGCCAGCAGGGACATGTCAGATACGCAGTATTTT,TRBJ2-3,TRBV6-5,-,-